One sample yielded the 15 T cell receptor beta chains listed below, sequenced in a study of PD-1 blockade in classical Hodgkin lymphoma. Stated time point: newly diagnosed, previously untreated cHL patient sample. Profiling relied on immunoSEQ multiplex PCR, and the TCRdb table lists in-frame clones only, not all of them. The table lists roughly 70,000 clones, over 85% of them singletons. The sample comprised peripheral blood mononuclear cells (PBMCs). These TCRs come from a human donor with classical Hodgkin lymphoma.

This clone was seen a handful of times. The rearrangement uses TRBV2 and TRBJ1-5, with 8 bases that match TRBD1. V lost 4 bases and J lost 3; bases outside the gene matches: 8. CDR1 SNHLY and CDR2 FYNNEI come from the germline V gene. This CDR3 has 16 residues. CDR3 sequence: CASSALDRAPNQPQHF. The CDR3 coding sequence is TGTGCCAGCAGTGCGTTGGACAGGGCCCCCAATCAGCCCCAGCATTTT.

The chain uses TRBV11-3 and TRBJ2-3, with 13 bases lining up with TRBD2. After removal of 2 bases from V and 2 bases from J, the junction contained 4 bases not matched to a gene. Germline V gene lookup returns CDR1 SGHNT and CDR2 YENEEA. CDR3 length: 17 residues. CDR3 residues: CASSLQTSGGSTDTQYF. CDR3 DNA: TGTGCCAGCAGCTTACAGACTAGCGGGGGGTCCACAGATACGCAGTATTTT.

The J gene is TRBJ2-1, the V gene TRBV11-3; 11 positions match TRBD2. CDR3 length equals 16 residues. The junction had 3 bases not matched to a gene; V was cut back by 5 bases and J by 0 bases. CDR1 is SGHNT and CDR2 is YENEEA in the germline V gene. In DNA form, the CDR3 reads TGTGCCAGCAGCGGTAGCGGGAGGGCCTCCTACAATGAGCAGTTCTTC. It specifies CASSGSGRASYNEQFF.

This clone showed up just a few times. The CDR3 sequence is CASSSGGQGDEKLFF. CDR3 sequence (DNA): TGTGCCAGCAGCTCGGGGGGACAGGGAGATGAAAAACTGTTTTTT. The chain combines TRBV5-4 with TRBJ1-4, with 9 bases aligning to TRBD1. Losses at the gene ends were 3 bases for V and 6 bases for J; bases not matched to a gene: 6. The CDR3 spans 15 residues. Germline CDR1 SGHNT, CDR2 YYREEE (reference sequence).

The count of this clone is one. The chain employs TRBV7-2 and TRBJ2-3; 9 bases are a match to TRBD1. The V gene's germline CDR1 is SGHTA and CDR2 FQGNSA. This CDR3 has 15 residues. Trimming took 5 bases from V and 4 from J; bases not matched to a gene: 7. The CDR3 region has the DNA TGTGCCAGCAGCACGGGACAGGGATGGGCAGATACGCAGTATTTT. Protein sequence: CASSTGQGWADTQYF.

The rearrangement uses TRBV5-4 and TRBJ2-3; 10 nucleotides agree with TRBD2. V dropped 3 bases and J dropped 5; count of bases not matched to a gene: 12. Looked up from germline, CDR1 is SGHNT and CDR2 is YYREEE (reference sequence). The CDR3 extends over 17 amino acids. The CDR3: CASSWGSRLAGEDTQYF. The CDR3 DNA reads as TGTGCCAGCAGCTGGGGAAGCCGCCTAGCGGGAGAAGATACGCAGTATTTT.

V is TRBV4-3 and J is TRBJ2-3; TRBD2 agrees at 14 bases. With 1 base clipped from V and 5 bases from J, the junction kept 5 bases outside the gene matches. The germline V gene has CDR1 LGHNA and CDR2 YSLEER. The CDR3 loop spans 17 amino acids. The CDR3 DNA follows: TGCGCCAGCAGCCAAGTCTCCGGACTAGCGGGAGGAGATACGCAGTATTTT. This codes for CASSQVSGLAGGDTQYF.

This chain links TRBV11-2 with TRBJ1-6; a possible D gene is TRBD1 (5 bases). Per germline, CDR1 SGHAT and CDR2 FQNNGV. The V and J ends lost 5 bases and 8 bases respectively, with 19 bases between them. The CDR3 has 16 residues. CDR3 protein: CASSLHRTWSDSPLHF. The DNA for the CDR3 is TGTGCCAGCAGCCTTCACCGGACATGGTCAGATTCACCCCTCCACTTT.

The chain joins TRBV2 to TRBJ2-2; D uncertain. Germline V lookup: CDR1 SNHLY, CDR2 FYNNEI. Trimming cost V 8 bases and J 7 bases, with 11 bases left between them. The length of the CDR3 is 12 residues. CDR3 bases: TGTGCCAGCGGATCACGACTCGGGGAGCTGTTTTTT. Translation: CASGSRLGELFF.

V gene TRBV28 combines with J gene TRBJ2-5, with no clear D. Trimming left V 6 bases short and J 5 bases short, with 7 bases between. From germline, CDR1 is MDHEN and CDR2 SYDVKM. CDR3 size: 11 residues. In DNA form, the CDR3 reads TGTGCCAGCAGCCCGATGGAGACCCAGTACTTC. Its protein is CASSPMETQYF.

The chain carries TRBV29-1 and TRBJ1-1; D not certain. This CDR3 comprises 13 residues. Trimming stripped 1 base from V and 5 bases from J, with 11 bases between. CDR1 SQVTM and CDR2 ANQGSEA come from the germline V gene. The CDR3 DNA reads TGCAGCGTTGAAGCTAGCAGCTGGACTGAAGCTTTCTTT. It encodes CSVEASSWTEAFF.

The V gene is TRBV12-5, the J gene TRBJ1-2; TRBD1 matches 11 bases. The CDR3 contains 15 residues. The J segment lost 7 bases and the V segment lost 0 bases, leaving 4 bases of the junction unmatched. Germline CDR1 is LGHNT and CDR2 is FRNRAP. The CDR3 DNA reads TGTGCTAGTGGTTTGGTGGGGACAGGGGGTCGTGGCTACACCTTC. This codes for CASGLVGTGGRGYTF.

V gene TRBV11-2 combines with J gene TRBJ1-1; weak D call: TRBD1 (5 bases). V shed 1 base and J shed 1 base, with 10 bases lying between them. The CDR3 spans 15 residues. Per the germline V gene, CDR1 is SGHAT and CDR2 is FQNNGV. CDR3 nucleotide sequence: TGTGCCAGCAGCTTAGGGGCAGGGAAGAACACTGAAGCTTTCTTT. Translation gives CASSLGAGKNTEAFF.

This chain links TRBV30 with TRBJ2-1, with TRBD1 matching over 7 bases. Germline CDR1 is GTSNPN and CDR2 is SVGIG (reference sequence). This CDR3 is 13 amino acids long. The V and J ends lost 4 bases and 4 bases, in that order; junction bases with no gene match: 4. The CDR3 nucleotides are TGTGCCTGGAAGACAGGGTTGTACAATGAGCAGTTCTTC. It encodes CAWKTGLYNEQFF.

V usage is TRBV30 and J usage is TRBJ1-3; TRBD1 is a possible D gene (5 bases). Per the germline V gene, CDR1 is GTSNPN and CDR2 is SVGIG (reference sequence). CDR3 length: 13 amino acids. CDR3 sequence reads: CGGTGGFGNTIYF. The CDR3 DNA is TGTGGGGGGACGGGGGGTTTTGGAAACACCATATATTTT.